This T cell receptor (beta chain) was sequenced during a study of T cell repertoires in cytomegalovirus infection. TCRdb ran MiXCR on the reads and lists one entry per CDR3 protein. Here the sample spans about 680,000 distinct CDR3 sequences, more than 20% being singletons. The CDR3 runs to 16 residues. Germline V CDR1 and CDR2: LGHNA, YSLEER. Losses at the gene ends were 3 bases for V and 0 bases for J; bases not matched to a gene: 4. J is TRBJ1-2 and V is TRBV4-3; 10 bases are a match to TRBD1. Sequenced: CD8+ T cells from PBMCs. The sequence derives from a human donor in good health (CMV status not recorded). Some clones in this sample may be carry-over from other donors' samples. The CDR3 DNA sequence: TGCGCCAGCAGCCAGGCAGGACAGGGGGCTAACTATGGCTACACCTTC. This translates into CASSQAGQGANYGYTF.